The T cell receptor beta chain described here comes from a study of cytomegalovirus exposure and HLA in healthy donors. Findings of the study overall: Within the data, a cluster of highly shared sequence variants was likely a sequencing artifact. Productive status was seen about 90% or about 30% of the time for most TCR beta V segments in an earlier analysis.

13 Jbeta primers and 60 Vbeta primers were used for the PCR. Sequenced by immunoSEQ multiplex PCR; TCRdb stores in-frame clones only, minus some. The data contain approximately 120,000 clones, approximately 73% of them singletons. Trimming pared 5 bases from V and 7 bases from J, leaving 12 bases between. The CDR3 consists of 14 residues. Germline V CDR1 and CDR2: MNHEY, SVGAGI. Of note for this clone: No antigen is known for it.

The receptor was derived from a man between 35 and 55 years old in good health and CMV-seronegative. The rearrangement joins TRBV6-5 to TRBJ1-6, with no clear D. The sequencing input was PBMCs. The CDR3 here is CASSNQEGNSPLHF. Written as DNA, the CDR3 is TGTGCCAGCAGTAATCAGGAGGGAAATTCACCCCTCCACTTT.